A selection of T cell receptor beta chains follows, all from one sample in a study of OX40 agonist ivuxolimab in advanced cancers. The method was immunoSEQ multiplex PCR; TCRdb's version includes in-frame clones alone and lacks a portion of them. The sample includes 43,000 or so clones, more than 80% of them seen just once. The sample consisted of CD4+ or CD8+ T cells sorted from blood, taken in a trial of the OX40 agonist ivuxolimab. The source is an adult with an advanced solid tumor such as melanoma, head and neck, liver or kidney cancer. The CDR3 runs from the conserved cysteine through the conserved F or W. A D gene is named only where the DNA matches it firmly. Only part of the rows carry a size: once, few, many, or a class if the clone is expanded.

>NA|TRBJ2-1|10|NA|TRBV20-1
CSARWNEQFF
TGCAGTGCTAGATGGAATGAGCAGTTCTTC
>TRBD1|TRBJ2-2|13|NA|TRBV29-1
CSVDGTGPGELFF
TGCAGCGTTGACGGGACAGGGCCCGGGGAGCTGTTTTTT
>NA|TRBJ2-3|13|NA|TRBV19
CASTPILGDTQYF
TGTGCCAGTACCCCGATTTTGGGGGATACGCAGTATTTT
>NA|TRBJ1-2|16|NA|TRBV5-6
CASSLFGGPANYGYTF
TGTGCCAGCAGCTTGTTCGGCGGTCCGGCTAACTATGGCTACACCTTC
>NA|TRBJ2-7|13|NA|TRBV7-3
CASSLTRDGEQYF
TGTGCCAGCAGCTTAACCAGGGACGGCGAGCAGTACTTC
>NA|TRBJ1-1|11|NA|TRBV20-1
CSALGRLGTFF
TGCAGTGCCCTCGGTCGATTGGGGACTTTCTTT
>NA|TRBJ1-1|15|NA|TRBV7-2
CASSLGGARRVEAFF
TGTGCCAGCAGCTTAGGGGGAGCGAGGAGGGTTGAAGCTTTCTTT
>TRBD2|TRBJ2-7|15|NA|TRBV27
CASSLGTSGSYEQYF
TGTGCCAGCAGTCTCGGGACTAGCGGGAGCTACGAGCAGTACTTC
>NA|TRBJ2-3|12|NA|TRBV19
CASSENTDTQYF
TGTGCCAGTAGTGAGAACACAGATACGCAGTATTTT
>NA|TRBJ2-3|17|NA|TRBV21-1
CASSKASRATGTDTQYF
TGTGCCAGCAGCAAAGCCTCAAGAGCTACGGGCACAGATACGCAGTATTTT
>NA|TRBJ1-2|13|NA|TRBV30
CASSPAYVYGYTF
TGTGCCTCATCCCCAGCGTACGTCTATGGCTACACCTTC
>NA|TRBJ1-1|12|few|TRBV25-1
CASRLRDTEAFF
TGTGCCAGCAGACTCAGGGACACTGAAGCTTTCTTT
>NA|TRBJ2-7|13|NA|TRBV27
CASRRSGSYEQYF
TGTGCCAGCAGGAGGTCAGGCTCCTACGAGCAGTACTTC
>NA|TRBJ1-1|15|NA|TRBV30
CAWSVGAGVNTEAFF
TGTGCCTGGAGTGTAGGTGCAGGGGTGAACACTGAAGCTTTCTTT
>NA|TRBJ2-7|10|NA|TRBV10-2
CASSHYEQYF
TGCGCCAGCAGTCACTACGAGCAGTACTTC
>TRBD1|TRBJ2-7|15|NA|TRBV11-3
CASSLSTGVSHEQYF
TGTGCCAGCAGCTTATCAACAGGGGTATCCCACGAGCAGTACTTC
>NA|TRBJ1-1|13|few|TRBV5-1
CASSLGWNTEAFF
TGCGCCAGCAGCTTGGGCTGGAACACTGAAGCTTTCTTT
>TRBD2|TRBJ2-3|17|NA|TRBV7-2
CASRKGGTRSFPDTQYF
TGTGCCAGCAGGAAAGGTGGGACTAGGTCGTTTCCAGATACGCAGTATTTT
>NA|TRBJ1-3|14|NA|TRBV30
CAWSVLRPGNTIYF
TGTGCCTGGAGTGTACTAAGGCCTGGAAACACCATATATTTT
>NA|TRBJ1-2|14|NA|TRBV7-2
CASSLGPENYGYTF
TGTGCCAGCAGCTTAGGGCCCGAGAACTATGGCTACACCTTC
>TRBD2|TRBJ2-1|15|NA|TRBV28
CASSLPLAGVNEQFF
TGTGCCAGCAGTTTACCCCTAGCGGGAGTAAATGAGCAGTTCTTC
>TRBD2|TRBJ2-1|13|NA|TRBV19
CASSSSGGDEQFF
TGTGCCAGTAGTTCTAGCGGAGGGGATGAGCAGTTCTTC
>TRBD2|TRBJ2-5|12|NA|TRBV29-1
CSTGSGEETQYF
TGCAGCACCGGTAGCGGGGAAGAGACCCAGTACTTC
>TRBD1|TRBJ2-7|12|NA|TRBV5-8
CASNRQGSEQYF
TGTGCCAGCAACCGACAGGGGAGCGAGCAGTACTTC
>TRBD2|TRBJ2-3|20|NA|TRBV4-2
CASSQERLAGARSSTDTQYF
TGTGCCAGCAGCCAAGAACGACTAGCGGGAGCCCGCTCTAGCACAGATACGCAGTATTTT
>NA|TRBJ2-7|14|NA|TRBV27
CASGPVGAPYEQYF
TGTGCCAGCGGGCCCGTGGGAGCCCCCTACGAGCAGTACTTC
>NA|TRBJ2-3|14|NA|TRBV11-2
CASSGRKSTDTQYF
TGTGCCAGCAGTGGGCGGAAGAGCACAGATACGCAGTATTTT
>TRBD2|TRBJ2-3|14|NA|TRBV6-5
CASSGLAGADTQYF
TGTGCCAGCAGCGGACTAGCGGGTGCAGATACGCAGTATTTT
>TRBD1|TRBJ2-7|14|NA|TRBV6-1
CASSDGQGDYEQYF
TGTGCCAGCAGTGACGGACAGGGAGACTACGAGCAGTACTTC
>NA|TRBJ2-7|14|NA|TRBV5-1
CASSLSLRTYEQYF
TGCGCCAGCAGCTTGTCACTCAGAACCTACGAGCAGTACTTC
>NA|TRBJ2-1|12|NA|TRBV2
CASSQGYNEQFF
TGTGCCAGCAGCCAGGGCTACAATGAGCAGTTCTTC
>TRBD1|TRBJ2-2|17|NA|TRBV7-9
CASSRDPGQGRTGELFF
TGTGCCAGCAGCCGTGATCCGGGACAGGGGAGGACCGGGGAGCTGTTTTTT
>TRBD2|TRBJ2-1|14|few|TRBV29-1
CSAHGLAGGNEQFF
TGCAGCGCCCACGGGCTAGCGGGAGGCAATGAGCAGTTCTTC
>NA|TRBJ2-2|13|NA|TRBV2
CASSEIRTGELFF
TGTGCCAGCAGTGAGATCAGGACCGGGGAGCTGTTTTTT
>NA|TRBJ2-7|13|once|TRBV11-2
CASSLGSSNEQYF
TGTGCCAGCAGCTTAGGGAGTAGCAACGAGCAGTACTTC
>NA|TRBJ2-7|11|NA|TRBV28
CASSTRRGQYF
TGTGCCAGCAGCACCCGAAGGGGGCAGTACTTC
>TRBD1|TRBJ2-7|14|NA|TRBV27
CASSWRDRVGEQYF
TGTGCCAGCAGTTGGAGGGACAGGGTTGGCGAGCAGTACTTC
>NA|TRBJ2-7|16|NA|TRBV6-5
CASSYRPTRASYEQYF
TGTGCCAGCAGTTACCGACCCACCCGGGCGTCCTACGAGCAGTACTTC
>NA|TRBJ2-5|11|NA|TRBV7-6
CASSFRETQYF
TGTGCCAGCAGCTTCCGAGAGACCCAGTACTTC
>TRBD2|TRBJ2-1|11|NA|TRBV30
CACSGGLASFF
TGTGCCTGTTCCGGGGGACTAGCTTCGTTCTTC
>NA|TRBJ1-5|11|once|TRBV20-1
CSASSNQPQHF
TGCAGTGCTAGTTCCAATCAGCCCCAGCATTTT
>NA|TRBJ2-3|14|NA|TRBV19
CASSIEKYTDTQYF
TGTGCCAGTAGTATTGAGAAATACACAGATACGCAGTATTTT
>NA|TRBJ2-7|12|once|TRBV2
CASREGSYEQYF
TGTGCCAGCAGAGAGGGCTCCTACGAGCAGTACTTC
>TRBD1|TRBJ2-7|13|once|TRBV10-3
CAIRPGQGDEQYF
TGTGCCATCAGACCGGGACAGGGCGACGAGCAGTACTTC
>NA|TRBJ2-2|14|NA|TRBV6-6
CASSPFRGTGELFF
TGTGCCAGCAGCCCTTTTAGGGGCACCGGGGAGCTGTTTTTT
>NA|TRBJ2-5|13|NA|TRBV7-9
CASSFRGSETQYF
TGTGCCAGCAGCTTCCGGGGGTCAGAGACCCAGTACTTC
>NA|TRBJ2-4|17|NA|TRBV4-2
CASSQGEYSPGRDIQYF
TGTGCCAGCAGCCAAGGCGAGTATAGCCCGGGAAGGGACATTCAGTACTTC
>TRBD1|TRBJ1-2|14|NA|TRBV15
CATSRGQGLYGYTF
TGTGCCACCAGCAGGGGACAGGGTTTGTATGGCTACACCTTC
>TRBD1|TRBJ2-7|16|NA|TRBV27
CASSAGQGAVSYEQYF
TGTGCCAGCAGTGCCGGACAGGGGGCTGTATCCTACGAGCAGTACTTC
>NA|TRBJ2-3|14|once|TRBV5-1
CASSLGADTDTQYF
TGCGCCAGCAGCTTGGGGGCGGATACAGATACGCAGTATTTT
>NA|TRBJ2-3|14|NA|TRBV9
CASSPGGGTDTQYF
TGTGCCAGCAGCCCTGGAGGGGGCACAGATACGCAGTATTTT
>NA|TRBJ1-2|14|once|TRBV10-3
CAISESTPPYGYTF
TGTGCCATCAGTGAGTCGACCCCTCCCTATGGCTACACCTTC
>NA|TRBJ2-1|13|NA|TRBV2
CASSLDYYNEQFF
TGTGCCAGCAGCCTGGACTACTACAATGAGCAGTTCTTC
>NA|TRBJ2-3|14|once|TRBV29-1
CSGGAGAFGDTQYF
TGCAGCGGCGGGGCCGGTGCATTCGGAGATACGCAGTATTTT
>NA|TRBJ1-5|13|NA|TRBV19
CASSNTGPQPQHF
TGTGCCAGTAGTAACACAGGGCCACAGCCCCAGCATTTT
>NA|TRBJ1-1|11|NA|TRBV6-4
CASSEGGLAFF
TGTGCCAGCAGTGAGGGAGGGTTGGCTTTCTTT
>NA|TRBJ1-6|14|NA|TRBV30
CAGRSRSYNSPLHF
TGTGCCGGAAGGAGTAGATCCTATAATTCACCCCTCCACTTT
>TRBD2|TRBJ2-7|16|few|TRBV29-1
CSVSGLAGKSSYEQYF
TGCAGCGTTTCGGGACTAGCGGGGAAGAGCTCCTACGAGCAGTACTTC
>NA|TRBJ1-1|13|NA|TRBV5-1
CASSSQGRTEAFF
TGCGCCAGCAGCTCGCAGGGTCGCACTGAAGCTTTCTTT